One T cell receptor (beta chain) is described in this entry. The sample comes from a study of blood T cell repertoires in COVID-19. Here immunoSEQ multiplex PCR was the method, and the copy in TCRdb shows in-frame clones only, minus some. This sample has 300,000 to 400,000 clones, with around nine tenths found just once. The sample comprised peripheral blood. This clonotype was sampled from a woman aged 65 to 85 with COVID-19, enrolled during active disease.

The CDR3 nucleotides are TGTGCCAGTAATCTCGGGGGTGGCAATCAGCCCCAGCATTTT. Residues: CASNLGGGNQPQHF. V usage is TRBV19 and J usage is TRBJ1-5; perhaps TRBD1 as D (5 bases). V dropped 7 bases and J dropped 2 bases, with 12 bases sitting between them. Germline lookup yields CDR1 LNHDA and CDR2 SQIVND (reference sequence). The CDR3 consists of 14 residues.